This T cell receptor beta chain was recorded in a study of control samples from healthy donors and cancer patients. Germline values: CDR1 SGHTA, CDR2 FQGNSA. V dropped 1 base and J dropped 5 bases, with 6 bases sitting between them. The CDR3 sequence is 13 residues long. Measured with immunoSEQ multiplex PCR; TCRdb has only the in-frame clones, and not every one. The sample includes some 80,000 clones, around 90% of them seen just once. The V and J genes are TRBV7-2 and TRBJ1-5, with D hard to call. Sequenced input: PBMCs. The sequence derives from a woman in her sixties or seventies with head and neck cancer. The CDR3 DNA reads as TGTGCCAGCAGCTTAGTACGACATCAGCCCCAGCATTTT. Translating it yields CASSLVRHQPQHF.